This T cell receptor (beta chain) was retrieved from a study of shared clonotypes between healthy human individuals. The overall study: CD4 naive and memory got three plates each, CD8 naive two, CD8 memory one. Regarding the study as a whole: Between a few donors, naive CD4 clonotypes were shared at a level of about 5%. Only blood underwent sampling, and tissue repertoires likely differ.

Of note for this clone: Its antigen is not identified.

Germline values: CDR1 MNHNS, CDR2 SASEGT. V gave up 6 bases and J gave up 4 bases; unmatched junction bases: 17. This CDR3 has 18 amino acids. Replicate PCRs for sorted subsets used around 200 ng DNA; this equaled 25,000 to 30,000 T cell genomes. The method was immunoSEQ multiplex PCR; TCRdb's version includes in-frame clones alone and lacks a portion of them. In the table there are about 1.4 million clones, roughly 96% of which are singletons. Sequencing used naive CD4+ T cells sorted from blood. The subset here: CD45RA+ positively selected. The J gene is TRBJ1-2, the V gene TRBV6-1; 10 positions match TRBD1. This TCR came from a man between 25 and 39 years old in good health. In nucleotides, the CDR3 is TGTGCCAGCAGAGAACCGGGACAGGGGATGCAGAGGGCCTATGGCTACACCTTC. It is translated as CASREPGQGMQRAYGYTF.